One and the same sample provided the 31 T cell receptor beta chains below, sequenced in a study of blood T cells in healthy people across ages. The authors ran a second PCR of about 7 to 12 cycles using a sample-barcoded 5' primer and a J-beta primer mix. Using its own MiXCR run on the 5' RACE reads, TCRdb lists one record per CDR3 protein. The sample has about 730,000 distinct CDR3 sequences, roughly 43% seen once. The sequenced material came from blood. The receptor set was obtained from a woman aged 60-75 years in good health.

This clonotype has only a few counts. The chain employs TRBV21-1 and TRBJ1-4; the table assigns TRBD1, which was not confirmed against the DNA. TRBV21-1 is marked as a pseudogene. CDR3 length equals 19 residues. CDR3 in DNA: TGTGCCAGCAGCAAACGGGGACAGGGAGGTAGTCCAAGGGATGAAAAACTGTTTTTT. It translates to CASSKRGQGGSPRDEKLFF.

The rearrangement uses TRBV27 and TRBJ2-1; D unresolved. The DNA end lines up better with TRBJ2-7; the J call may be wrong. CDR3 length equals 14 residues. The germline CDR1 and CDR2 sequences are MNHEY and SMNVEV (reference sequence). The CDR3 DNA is TGTGCCAGCAGCCGGTCTGAGCCCTACAATGAGCAGTACTTC. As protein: CASSRSEPYNEQYF.

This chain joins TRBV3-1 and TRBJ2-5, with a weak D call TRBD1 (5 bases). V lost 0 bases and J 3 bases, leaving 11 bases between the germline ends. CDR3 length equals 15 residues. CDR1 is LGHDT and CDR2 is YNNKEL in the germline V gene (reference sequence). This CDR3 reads CASSQDRAGKETQYF. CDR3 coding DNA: TGTGCCAGCAGCCAAGATCGGGCAGGGAAAGAGACCCAGTACTTC.

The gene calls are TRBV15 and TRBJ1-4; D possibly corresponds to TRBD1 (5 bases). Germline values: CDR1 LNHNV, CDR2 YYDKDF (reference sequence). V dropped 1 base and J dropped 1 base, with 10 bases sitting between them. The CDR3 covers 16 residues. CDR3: CATSRGGVGTNEKLFF. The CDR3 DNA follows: TGTGCCACCAGCAGAGGAGGGGTCGGAACTAATGAAAAACTGTTTTTT. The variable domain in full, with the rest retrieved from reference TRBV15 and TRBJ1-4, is DAMVIQNPRYQVTQFGKPVTLSCSQTLNHNVMYWYQQKSSQAPKLLFHYYDKDFNNEADTPDNFQSRRPNTSFCFLDIRSPGLGDTAMYLCATSRGGVGTNEKLFFGSGTQLSVL.

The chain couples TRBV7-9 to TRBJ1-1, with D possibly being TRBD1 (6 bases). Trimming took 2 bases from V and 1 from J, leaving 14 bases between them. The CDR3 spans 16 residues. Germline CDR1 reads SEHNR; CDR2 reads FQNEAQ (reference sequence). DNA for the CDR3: TGTGCCAGCAGCTTACTTCCAGGACAGTCGAACACTGAAGCTTTCTTT. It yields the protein CASSLLPGQSNTEAFF.

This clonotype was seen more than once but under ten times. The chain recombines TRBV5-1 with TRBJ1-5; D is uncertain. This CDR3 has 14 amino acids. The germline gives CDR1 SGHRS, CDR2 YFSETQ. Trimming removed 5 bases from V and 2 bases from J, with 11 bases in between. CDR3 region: CASRRGPGNQPQHF. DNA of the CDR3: TGCGCCAGCAGAAGAGGACCGGGCAATCAGCCCCAGCATTTT.

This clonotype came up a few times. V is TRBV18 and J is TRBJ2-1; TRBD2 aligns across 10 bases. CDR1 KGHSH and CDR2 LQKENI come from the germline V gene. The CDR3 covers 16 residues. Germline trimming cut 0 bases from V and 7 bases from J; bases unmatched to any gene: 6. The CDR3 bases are TGTGCCAGCTCACCACCGAGCGGGGGGGAAAGGAATGAGCAGTTCTTC. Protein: CASSPPSGGERNEQFF.

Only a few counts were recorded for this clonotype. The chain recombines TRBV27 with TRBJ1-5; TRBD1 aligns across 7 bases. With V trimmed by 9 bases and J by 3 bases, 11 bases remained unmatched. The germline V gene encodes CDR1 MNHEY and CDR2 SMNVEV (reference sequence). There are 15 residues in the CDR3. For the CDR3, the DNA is TGTGCCAGTAACAGGGGTTCCCCTACCAATCAGCCCCAGCATTTT. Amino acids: CASNRGSPTNQPQHF.

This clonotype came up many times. As DNA, the CDR3 is TGTGCCAGCGGCAGGGGGGGCAGCTCCTACAATGAGCAGTTCTTC. As protein: CASGRGGSSYNEQFF. V is TRBV28 and J is TRBJ2-1; either TRBD1 or TRBD2 may fit D (7 bases each). The CDR3 covers 15 residues. V was cut by 8 bases and J by 0 bases, with 14 bases left in between. CDR1 and CDR2 (germline): MDHEN, SYDVKM.

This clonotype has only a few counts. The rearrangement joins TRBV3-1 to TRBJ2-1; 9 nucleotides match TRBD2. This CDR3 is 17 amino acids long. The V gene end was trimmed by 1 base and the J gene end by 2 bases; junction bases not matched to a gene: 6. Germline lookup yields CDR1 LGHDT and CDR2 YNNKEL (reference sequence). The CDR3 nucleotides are TGTGCCAGCAGCCAAGTGGTTATAGCGGGAGCCTACAATGAGCAGTTCTTC. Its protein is CASSQVVIAGAYNEQFF.

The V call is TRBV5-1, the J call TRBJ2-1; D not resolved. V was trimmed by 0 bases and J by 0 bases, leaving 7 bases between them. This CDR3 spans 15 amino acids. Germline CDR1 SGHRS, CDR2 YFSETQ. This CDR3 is CASSLEVGSYNEQFF. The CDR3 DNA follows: TGCGCCAGCAGCTTGGAGGTGGGCTCCTACAATGAGCAGTTCTTC.

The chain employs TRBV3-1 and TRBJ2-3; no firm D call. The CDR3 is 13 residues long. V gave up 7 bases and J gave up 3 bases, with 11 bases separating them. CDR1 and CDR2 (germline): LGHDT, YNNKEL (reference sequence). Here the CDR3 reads CASKDYTTDTQYF. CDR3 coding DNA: TGTGCCAGCAAGGATTATACGACAGATACGCAGTATTTT.

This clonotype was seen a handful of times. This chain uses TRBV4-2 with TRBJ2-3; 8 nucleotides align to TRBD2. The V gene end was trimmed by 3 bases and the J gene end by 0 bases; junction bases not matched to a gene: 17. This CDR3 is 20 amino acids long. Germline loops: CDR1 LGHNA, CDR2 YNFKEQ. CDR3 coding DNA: TGTGCCAGCAGCCACGGAGGTTGGGGCGGGGGGACGGGTAGCACAGATACGCAGTATTTT. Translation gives CASSHGGWGGGTGSTDTQYF.

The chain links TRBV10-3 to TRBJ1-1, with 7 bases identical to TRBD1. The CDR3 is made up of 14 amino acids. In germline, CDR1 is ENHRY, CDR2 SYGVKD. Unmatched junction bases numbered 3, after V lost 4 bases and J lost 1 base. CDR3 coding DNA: TGTGCCATCAGTGCCTACAGGGGGAACACTGAAGCTTTCTTT. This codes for CAISAYRGNTEAFF.

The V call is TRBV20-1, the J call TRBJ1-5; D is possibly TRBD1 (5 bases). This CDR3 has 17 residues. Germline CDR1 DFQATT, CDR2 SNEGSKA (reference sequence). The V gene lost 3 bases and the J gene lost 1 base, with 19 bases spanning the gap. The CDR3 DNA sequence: TGCAGTGCTAGGGCTTTGGACGGGGGGTTGAGCAATCAGCCCCAGCATTTT. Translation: CSARALDGGLSNQPQHF.

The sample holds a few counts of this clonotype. CDR3 bases: TGTGCCAGCAGTTTGGCTAGCGGGTACGAGCAGTACTTC. Protein product: CASSLASGYEQYF. The chain couples TRBV6-2 or TRBV6-3 to TRBJ2-7; TRBD2 agrees at 8 bases. This CDR3 spans 13 amino acids. Losses at the gene ends were 4 bases for V and 4 bases for J; bases not matched to a gene: 3. The germline CDR1 and CDR2 sequences are MNHEY and SVGEGT.

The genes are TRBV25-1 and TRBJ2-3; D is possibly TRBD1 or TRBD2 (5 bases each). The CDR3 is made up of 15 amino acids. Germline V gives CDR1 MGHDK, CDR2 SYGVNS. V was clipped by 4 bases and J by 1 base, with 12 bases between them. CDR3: CASSGGPRGTDTQYF. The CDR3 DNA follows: TGTGCCAGCAGTGGGGGACCTCGAGGCACAGATACGCAGTATTTT.

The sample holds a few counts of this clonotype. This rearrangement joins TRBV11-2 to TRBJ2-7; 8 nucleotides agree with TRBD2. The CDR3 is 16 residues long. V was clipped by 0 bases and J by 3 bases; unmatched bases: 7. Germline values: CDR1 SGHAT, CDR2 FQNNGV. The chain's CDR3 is CASSLDEGSGVYEQYF. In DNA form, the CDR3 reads TGTGCCAGCAGCTTAGATGAAGGTAGCGGGGTCTACGAGCAGTACTTC.

In nucleotides, the CDR3 is TGTGCCAGCAGCTGGGACACCTACCATTGGTGGCAGTTCTTC. This encodes CASSWDTYHWWQFF. V usage is TRBV7-9 and J usage is TRBJ2-1; the D gene is possibly TRBD1 (6 bases). The V end was cut by 4 bases, the J end by 12 bases, with 19 bases between. CDR1 is SEHNR, CDR2 FQNEAQ, per germline (reference sequence). The CDR3 consists of 14 residues.

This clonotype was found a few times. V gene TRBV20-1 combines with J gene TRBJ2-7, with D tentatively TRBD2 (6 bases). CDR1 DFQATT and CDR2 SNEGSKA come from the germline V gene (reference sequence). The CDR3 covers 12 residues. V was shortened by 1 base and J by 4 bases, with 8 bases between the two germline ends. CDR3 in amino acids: CSARAGRYEQYF. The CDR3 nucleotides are TGCAGTGCTAGAGCAGGGAGGTACGAGCAGTACTTC.

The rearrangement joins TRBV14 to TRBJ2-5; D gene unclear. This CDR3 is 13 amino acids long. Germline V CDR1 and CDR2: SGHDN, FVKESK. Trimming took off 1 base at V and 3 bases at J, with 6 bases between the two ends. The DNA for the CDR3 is TGTGCCAGCAGCCAAGTCAACGAAGAGACCCAGTACTTC. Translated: CASSQVNEETQYF.

The CDR3 reads CASRGDQETF. CDR3 in DNA: TGTGCCAGCAGGGGCGACCAAGAGACTTTC. V gene TRBV12-3 or TRBV12-4 combines with J gene TRBJ2-6; D gene ambiguous. The CDR3 spans 10 residues. Trimming shortened V by 6 bases and J by 18 bases, and 12 bases separated the two germline ends.

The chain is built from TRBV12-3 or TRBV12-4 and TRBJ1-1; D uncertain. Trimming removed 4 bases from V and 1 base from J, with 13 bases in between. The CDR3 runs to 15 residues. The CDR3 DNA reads TGTGCCAGCAGTTACCCGCGGCAGTCGAACACTGAAGCTTTCTTT. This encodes CASSYPRQSNTEAFF.

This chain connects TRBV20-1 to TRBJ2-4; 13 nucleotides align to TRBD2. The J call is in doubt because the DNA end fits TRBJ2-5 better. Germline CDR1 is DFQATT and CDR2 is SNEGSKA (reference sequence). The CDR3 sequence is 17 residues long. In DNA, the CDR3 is TGCAGTGCTCCTAAACCCGGACTAGCGGGAGCAGGGGAGACCCAGTACTTC. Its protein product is CSAPKPGLAGAGETQYF.

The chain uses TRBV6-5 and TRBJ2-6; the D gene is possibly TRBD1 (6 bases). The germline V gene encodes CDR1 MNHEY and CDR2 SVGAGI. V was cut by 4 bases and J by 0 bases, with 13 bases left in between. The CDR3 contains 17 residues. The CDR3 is CASSWMTGSSGANVLTF. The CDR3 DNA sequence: TGTGCCAGCAGTTGGATGACAGGCTCCTCTGGGGCCAACGTCCTGACTTTC.

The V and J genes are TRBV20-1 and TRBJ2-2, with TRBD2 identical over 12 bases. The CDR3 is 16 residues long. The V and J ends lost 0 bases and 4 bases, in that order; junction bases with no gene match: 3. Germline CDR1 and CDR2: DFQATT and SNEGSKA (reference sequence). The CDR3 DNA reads TGCAGTGCTAGAGAGGCTAGCGGGAGGGTCACCGGGGAGCTGTTTTTT. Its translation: CSAREASGRVTGELFF.

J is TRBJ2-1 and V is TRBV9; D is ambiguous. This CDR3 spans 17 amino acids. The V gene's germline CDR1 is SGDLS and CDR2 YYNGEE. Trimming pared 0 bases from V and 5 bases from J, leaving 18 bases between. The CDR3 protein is CASSVASGVLSHNEQFF. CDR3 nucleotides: TGTGCCAGCAGCGTAGCTAGTGGGGTATTGAGCCACAATGAGCAGTTCTTC.

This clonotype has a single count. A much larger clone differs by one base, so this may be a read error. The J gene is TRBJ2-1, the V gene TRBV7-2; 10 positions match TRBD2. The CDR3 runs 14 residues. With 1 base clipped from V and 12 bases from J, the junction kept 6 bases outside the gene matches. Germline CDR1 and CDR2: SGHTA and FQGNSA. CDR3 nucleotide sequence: TGTGCCAGCAGCTTAGGACTAGCGGGTGATGTGCAGTTCTTC. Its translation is CASSLGLAGDVQFF.

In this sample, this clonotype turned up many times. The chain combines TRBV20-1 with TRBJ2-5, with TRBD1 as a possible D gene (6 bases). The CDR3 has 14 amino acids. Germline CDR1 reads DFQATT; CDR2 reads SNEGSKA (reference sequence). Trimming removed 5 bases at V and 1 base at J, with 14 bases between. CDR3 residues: CSARRQASQETQYF. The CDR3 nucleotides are TGCAGTGCTCGAAGACAGGCCTCCCAAGAGACCCAGTACTTC.

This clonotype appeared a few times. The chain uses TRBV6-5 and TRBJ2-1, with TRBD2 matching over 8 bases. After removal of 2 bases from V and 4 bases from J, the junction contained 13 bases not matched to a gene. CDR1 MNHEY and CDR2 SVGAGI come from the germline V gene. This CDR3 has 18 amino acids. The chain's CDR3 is CASSYTGPGRVGYNEQFF. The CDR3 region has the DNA TGTGCCAGCAGTTACACGGGGCCCGGGAGGGTGGGATACAATGAGCAGTTCTTC.

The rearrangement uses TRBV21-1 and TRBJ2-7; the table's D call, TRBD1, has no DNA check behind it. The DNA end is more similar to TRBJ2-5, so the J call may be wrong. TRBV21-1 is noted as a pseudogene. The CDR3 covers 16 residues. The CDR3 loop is CASSTLARGPGETQYF. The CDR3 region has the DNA TGTGCCAGCAGCACGCTCGCGCGGGGGCCTGGGGAGACCCAGTACTTC.